Shown below are 9 T cell receptor beta chains from a single sample sequenced in a study of beta chain features in type 1 diabetes. Investigators reverse transcribed all isolated RNA, so they sequenced expressed TCRB transcripts. TCRdb's table, derived via immunoSEQ multiplex PCR, lists solely in-frame clones and lacks some. Of 140,000 or so clones listed, about 10% are singletons. Sequences were obtained from naive CD4+ T cells from blood. The receptors were sampled from a man younger than 35 in good health.

V usage is TRBV4-1 and J usage is TRBJ2-1; 9 bases are a match to TRBD1. J was trimmed by 7 bases and V by 0 bases; bases with no gene match: 7. In germline, CDR1 is MGHRA, CDR2 YSYEKL. CDR3 length: 16 amino acids. CDR3 in DNA: TGCGCCAGCAGCCAAGAGCCCTGGGACAGGGTGAATGAGCAGTTCTTC. The encoded protein is CASSQEPWDRVNEQFF.

V is TRBV18 and J is TRBJ2-4, with D perhaps TRBD1 (6 bases). CDR1 and CDR2 from the germline V gene are KGHSH and LQKENI. The CDR3 has 14 residues. V dropped 1 base and J dropped 8 bases, with 12 bases sitting between them. The DNA of the CDR3 is TGTGCCAGCTCACCACTGGGACACGAGGACATTCAGTACTTC. Translation gives CASSPLGHEDIQYF.

The J gene is TRBJ1-2, the V gene TRBV10-3; 7 nucleotides match TRBD1. Trimming at V came to 10 bases and at J to 2 bases, leaving 7 bases not matched to a gene. Per germline, CDR1 ENHRY and CDR2 SYGVKD. The CDR3 sequence is 13 residues long. The CDR3 sequence is CATMGQNNYGYTF. Written as DNA, the CDR3 is TGTGCCACCATGGGACAGAACAACTATGGCTACACCTTC.

This clone was observed at least ten times. This chain's CDR3 is CATSGTGRADTQYF. The CDR3 DNA sequence: TGTGCCACGTCCGGGACAGGGCGCGCAGATACGCAGTATTTT. V and J are TRBV27 and TRBJ2-3; 9 nucleotides match TRBD1. V was clipped by 10 bases and J by 4 bases; unmatched bases: 9. This CDR3 is 14 amino acids long. Germline V lookup: CDR1 MNHEY, CDR2 SMNVEV (reference sequence).

This chain connects TRBV29-1 to TRBJ1-1; maybe TRBD1 (6 bases). CDR1 and CDR2 (germline): SQVTM, ANQGSEA. The CDR3 has 12 amino acids. V shed 3 bases and J shed 1 base, with 6 bases lying between them. The CDR3 DNA reads as TGCAGCGTTGACAGGGGGAACACTGAAGCTTTCTTT. Translation: CSVDRGNTEAFF. The full variable domain, rest sourced from reference TRBV29-1 and TRBJ1-1, is SAVISQKPSRDICQRGTSLTIQCQVDSQVTMMFWYRQQPGQSLTLIATANQGSEATYESGFVIDKFPISRPNLTFSTLTVSNMSPEDSSIYLCSVDRGNTEAFFGQGTRLTVV.

J is TRBJ2-7 and V is TRBV19; a weak D match, TRBD1 (6 bases). Trimming pared 8 bases from V and 0 bases from J, leaving 11 bases between. The CDR3 is made up of 13 amino acids. Germline CDR1 and CDR2: LNHDA and SQIVND (reference sequence). The DNA of the CDR3 is TGTGCCAGTCAACGGGACAACTCCTACGAGCAGTACTTC. Its translation is CASQRDNSYEQYF.

This clone was observed a handful of times. The chain joins TRBV7-3 to TRBJ2-3; TRBD2 matches 11 bases. CDR1 SGHTA and CDR2 FQGTGA come from the germline V gene. The CDR3 has 17 residues. V trimming: 6 bases; J trimming: 3 bases; junction bases outside the gene matches: 11. The CDR3 DNA reads as TGTGCCAGCAGTGCTAATGGGTTAGCGGGGGGGACAGATACGCAGTATTTT. Translating gives CASSANGLAGGTDTQYF.

The rearrangement joins TRBV4-2 to TRBJ2-7, with D tentatively TRBD2 (6 bases). Deletions cut 4 bases from V and 5 bases from J, with 15 bases between. Germline CDR1 reads LGHNA; CDR2 reads YNFKEQ. The length of the CDR3 is 14 residues. This CDR3 is CASSLGRGSHEQYF. CDR3 sequence (DNA): TGTGCCAGCAGCCTGGGGCGGGGTTCCCACGAGCAGTACTTC.

This chain uses TRBV9 with TRBJ2-5; 10 nucleotides agree with TRBD1. Germline V gene lookup returns CDR1 SGDLS and CDR2 YYNGEE. J was trimmed by 5 bases and V by 3 bases; bases with no gene match: 10. The CDR3 runs 16 residues. Here the CDR3 DNA reads TGTGCCAGCAGCGACCGTGGGGACAGGGGAATGGAGACCCAGTACTTC. It encodes CASSDRGDRGMETQYF.